These 22 T cell receptor beta chains share one sample of origin, sequenced in a study of CD8 T cells in Susac syndrome. Random hexamers were used to reverse transcribe roughly 0.45 to 1 ug of RNA. TCRdb itself ran the immunoSEQ multiplex PCR reads through MiXCR, one entry per CDR3 protein. The sample yields over 70,000 distinct CDR3 sequences, 95% to 96% seen once. The sequencing sample was made of CD8+ T cells from PBMCs. The receptors shown here come from a human donor with Susac syndrome.

This rearrangement joins TRBV20-1 to TRBJ2-7; 9 nucleotides agree with TRBD1. The CDR3 covers 14 residues. The germline V gene has CDR1 DFQATT and CDR2 SNEGSKA (reference sequence). The junction had 8 bases not matched to a gene; V was cut back by 5 bases and J by 3 bases. CDR3 protein: CSASRDRVGYEQYF. The CDR3, as DNA: TGCAGTGCTTCCCGGGACAGGGTCGGCTACGAGCAGTACTTC.

This clonotype occurred once. The V call is TRBV6-6, the J call TRBJ2-1; 12 bases align to TRBD2. TRBJ2-7 explains the end of the DNA better; the J call may be wrong. The V gene's germline CDR1 is MNHNY and CDR2 SVGAGI (reference sequence). The CDR3 extends over 15 amino acids. The CDR3 reads CATGELAGGRYEQYF. CDR3 nucleotides: TGTGCCACGGGGGAACTAGCGGGGGGACGCTACGAGCAGTACTTC.

The chain carries TRBV29-1 and TRBJ2-1; no reliable D call. The V gene's germline CDR1 is SQVTM and CDR2 ANQGSEA. The germline V and J ends were trimmed by 3 bases and 6 bases, with 15 bases remaining between them. This CDR3 has 14 residues. CDR3 in DNA: TGCAGCGTTGAGCGGAGCGCGTTCGGCAATGAGCAGTTCTTC. It encodes CSVERSAFGNEQFF.

CDR3 DNA: TGTGCCAGCAGTTACTTGGGACTAGCGGGGGTTCATGAGCAGTTCTTC. It translates to CASSYLGLAGVHEQFF. V is TRBV6-2 or TRBV6-3 and J is TRBJ2-1; 14 nucleotides align to TRBD2. V lost 1 base to trimming and J lost 8 bases; unmatched junction nucleotides: 4. CDR3 size: 16 residues. CDR1 and CDR2 from the germline V gene are MNHEY and SVGEGT.

The chain is built from TRBV19 and TRBJ1-1, with D hard to call. CDR3 length: 11 residues. V lost 7 bases and J lost 7, with 10 bases in between. Germline V gives CDR1 LNHDA, CDR2 SQIVND (reference sequence). Here the CDR3 DNA reads TGTGCCAGTACGGTGGATCATGAAGCTTTCTTT. It specifies CASTVDHEAFF.

The rearrangement links TRBV18 to TRBJ1-3; perhaps TRBD1 as D (5 bases). Trimming removed 1 base from V and 0 bases from J, with 10 bases in between. Germline CDR1 reads KGHSH; CDR2 reads LQKENI. The CDR3 has 16 residues. Here the CDR3 DNA reads TGTGCCAGCTCACCACTTGAAGGGACCTCTGGAAACACCATATATTTT. It codes for CASSPLEGTSGNTIYF. Full variable domain (remainder filled in from reference TRBV18 and TRBJ1-3): NAGVMQNPRHLVRRRGQEARLRCSPMKGHSHVYWYRQLPEEGLKFMVYLQKENIIDESGMPKERFSAEFPKEGPSILRIQQVVRGDSAAYFCASSPLEGTSGNTIYFGEGSWLTVV.

This chain connects TRBV27 to TRBJ2-1; D remains unclear. Germline-derived CDR1 and CDR2 are MNHEY and SMNVEV (reference sequence). V lost 5 bases and J lost 10, with 18 bases in between. The CDR3 runs to 14 residues. CDR3 bases: TGTGCCAGCAGTCCCTCCGACGGACGGTCGGAGCAGTTCTTC. This sequence encodes CASSPSDGRSEQFF.

The chain uses TRBV10-3 and TRBJ2-1; D remains unclear. The germline CDR1 and CDR2 sequences are ENHRY and SYGVKD. CDR3 size: 14 residues. V shed 6 bases and J shed 5 bases, with 14 bases lying between them. The CDR3, as DNA: TGTGCCATCAGGGCAGAGTCAGTCAACAATGAGCAGTTCTTC. It encodes CAIRAESVNNEQFF.

This rearrangement joins TRBV11-3 to TRBJ2-7, with D possibly TRBD1 on 6 matching bases. There are 16 residues in the CDR3. Germline values: CDR1 SGHNT, CDR2 YENEEA. V lost 6 bases and J lost 0, with 18 bases in between. CDR3 sequence reads: CASSQAGTINSYEQYF. The DNA for the CDR3 is TGTGCCAGCAGTCAAGCCGGGACAATAAACTCCTACGAGCAGTACTTC.

V usage is TRBV30 and J usage is TRBJ2-2; a possible D gene is TRBD2 (5 bases). Trimming removed 3 bases from V and 5 bases from J, with 13 bases in between. The CDR3 is 14 amino acids. The germline CDR1 and CDR2 sequences are GTSNPN and SVGIG (reference sequence). The CDR3 is CAWSPGLDTGELFF. CDR3 coding DNA: TGTGCCTGGAGCCCTGGACTGGATACCGGGGAGCTGTTTTTT.

The V call is TRBV29-1, the J call TRBJ2-1; the D gene is possibly TRBD2 (6 bases). CDR1 SQVTM and CDR2 ANQGSEA come from the germline V gene. Trimming cost V 8 bases and J 5 bases, with 22 bases left between them. This CDR3 has 15 amino acids. The CDR3 region has the DNA TGCAGCTCAAAAAGGGCGCGGGATACCGACAATGAGCAGTTCTTC. Amino acid sequence: CSSKRARDTDNEQFF.

This chain connects TRBV30 to TRBJ1-2; the D is unclear. CDR3 length equals 14 residues. V lost 2 bases and J 3 bases, leaving 13 bases between the germline ends. Germline V gene lookup returns CDR1 GTSNPN and CDR2 SVGIG (reference sequence). In DNA form, the CDR3 reads TGTGCCTGGAGTAGTCTCGGCGTGGACTATGGCTACACCTTC. This encodes CAWSSLGVDYGYTF.

The rearrangement links TRBV6-5 to TRBJ2-5; no firm D call. Germline V CDR1 and CDR2: MNHEY, SVGAGI. CDR3 size: 15 residues. Trimming shortened V by 2 bases and J by 3 bases, and 13 bases separated the two germline ends. The CDR3 nucleotides read TGTGCCAGCAGTTACGACTCCTTAAACGAAGAGACCCAGTACTTC. Translated: CASSYDSLNEETQYF.

V gene TRBV29-1 combines with J gene TRBJ2-7; maybe TRBD2 (5 bases). This CDR3 has 12 residues. V was shortened by 4 bases and J by 2 bases, with 9 bases between the two germline ends. Per the germline V gene, CDR1 is SQVTM and CDR2 is ANQGSEA. CDR3: CSVVRGPYEQYF. For the CDR3, the DNA is TGCAGCGTTGTACGAGGGCCCTACGAGCAGTACTTC.

The chain links TRBV20-1 to TRBJ1-6, with 10 bases lining up with TRBD1. The trim removed 6 bases at V and 0 bases at J, leaving 5 bases unmatched. This CDR3 comprises 16 residues. CDR1 and CDR2 from the germline V gene are DFQATT and SNEGSKA (reference sequence). CDR3 sequence reads: CSAERTGGSYNSPLHF. CDR3 nucleotide sequence: TGCAGTGCAGAGAGGACAGGGGGCTCCTATAATTCACCCCTCCACTTT.

This sequence joins TRBV29-1 and TRBJ2-5; D ambiguous. Germline CDR1 reads SQVTM; CDR2 reads ANQGSEA. Trimming shortened V by 6 bases and J by 5 bases, and 13 bases separated the two germline ends. The CDR3 is 12 residues long. CDR3 bases: TGCAGCGTGTACACCTTGGGGGAGACCCAGTACTTC. Translation gives CSVYTLGETQYF.

As DNA, the CDR3 is TGCGCCAGCAGCTCGGCAGATACGCAGTATTTT. This sequence encodes CASSSADTQYF. The gene calls are TRBV5-1 and TRBJ2-3; D is unclear. Germline V lookup: CDR1 SGHRS, CDR2 YFSETQ. The CDR3 is made up of 11 amino acids. V was clipped by 3 bases and J by 4 bases, with 3 bases between them.

The chain employs TRBV11-1 and TRBJ1-2; TRBD1 matches at 10 bases. The CDR3 contains 14 residues. V shed 5 bases, J shed 7 bases, and the junction held 7 bases outside the gene matches. Germline assignment: CDR1 SGHAT and CDR2 FQDESV (reference sequence). The CDR3 region is CASSAGTGDLGYTF. CDR3 sequence (DNA): TGTGCCAGCAGCGCCGGGACAGGGGATCTTGGCTACACCTTC.

The rearrangement joins TRBV3-1 to TRBJ1-1; D perhaps matches TRBD1 (6 bases). The CDR3 runs to 17 residues. V was cut by 2 bases and J by 1 base, with 17 bases left in between. Germline loops: CDR1 LGHDT, CDR2 YNNKEL (reference sequence). The CDR3 sequence is CASSQMEQGAANTEAFF. The CDR3 region has the DNA TGTGCCAGCAGCCAAATGGAACAGGGCGCTGCGAACACTGAAGCTTTCTTT.

The chain combines TRBV25-1 with TRBJ1-2; D ambiguous. The length of the CDR3 is 13 residues. Trimming stripped 5 bases from V and 5 bases from J, with 12 bases between. Germline V lookup: CDR1 MGHDK, CDR2 SYGVNS. This CDR3 reads CASSTTGGYGYTF. The CDR3 nucleotides are TGTGCCAGCAGTACAACGGGAGGGTATGGCTACACCTTC.

V is TRBV13 and J is TRBJ2-7; TRBD1 matches 7 bases. The germline gives CDR1 PRHDT, CDR2 FYEKMQ (reference sequence). Trimming cost V 0 bases and J 5 bases; bases outside gene matches: 4. CDR3 length: 14 amino acids. This chain's CDR3 is CASSLGTGSDEQYF. The CDR3 DNA is TGTGCCAGCAGCTTAGGGACAGGGTCGGACGAGCAGTACTTC. The variable domain in full, completed from reference TRBV13 and TRBJ2-7, reads AAGVIQSPRHLIKEKRETATLKCYPIPRHDTVYWYQQGPGQDPQFLISFYEKMQSDKGSIPDRFSAQQFSDYHSELNMSSLELGDSALYFCASSLGTGSDEQYFGPGTRLTVT.

The chain is built from TRBV5-1 and TRBJ2-2; the match to TRBD1 covers 10 bases. The CDR3 contains 15 residues. Germline V gene data show CDR1 as SGHRS and CDR2 as YFSETQ. J gave up 3 bases and V 7 bases, and 6 bases lay outside the gene matches. The CDR3 loop is CASFSGTGDTGELFF. DNA of the CDR3: TGCGCCAGCTTCTCGGGGACAGGGGACACCGGGGAGCTGTTTTTT.